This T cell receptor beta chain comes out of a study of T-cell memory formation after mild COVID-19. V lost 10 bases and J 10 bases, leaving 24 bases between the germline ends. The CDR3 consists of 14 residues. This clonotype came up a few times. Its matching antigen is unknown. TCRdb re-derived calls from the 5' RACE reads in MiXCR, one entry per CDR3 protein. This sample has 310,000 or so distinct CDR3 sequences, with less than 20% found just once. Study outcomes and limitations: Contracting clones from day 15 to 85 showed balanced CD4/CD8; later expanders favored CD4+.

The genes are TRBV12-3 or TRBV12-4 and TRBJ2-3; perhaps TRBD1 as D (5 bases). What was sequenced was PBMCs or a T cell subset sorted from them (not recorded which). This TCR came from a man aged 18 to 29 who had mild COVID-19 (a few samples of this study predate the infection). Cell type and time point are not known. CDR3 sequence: CANGLGDRVAAQYF. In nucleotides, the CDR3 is TGTGCCAACGGATTAGGGGATCGGGTCGCTGCGCAGTATTTT.